These 25 T cell receptor beta chains share one sample of origin, sequenced in a study of blood T cell repertoires in COVID-19. Clones were read by immunoSEQ multiplex PCR, and TCRdb kept only the in-frame ones, dropping some. The data show approximately 150,000 clones, 83% seen once. Sequenced sample: peripheral blood. The receptor set was obtained from a woman of 80 years or more with acute or convalescent COVID-19.

This clone was seen only once. The J gene is TRBJ2-2, the V gene TRBV11-3; the match to TRBD2 covers 9 bases. Germline V lookup: CDR1 SGHNT, CDR2 YENEEA. V lost 5 bases and J lost 6; bases outside the gene matches: 4. This CDR3 region has 14 residues. The DNA of the CDR3 is TGTGCCAGCAGCCGGACTAGCGTTCCCGGGGAGCTGTTTTTT. Translated, it gives CASSRTSVPGELFF.

The V and J genes are TRBV7-2 and TRBJ2-7; 11 nucleotides match TRBD2. CDR1 and CDR2 (germline): SGHTA, FQGNSA. V shed 5 bases and J 4 bases; nucleotides not matched to a gene: 1. This CDR3 has 13 residues. Written as DNA, the CDR3 is TGTGCCAGCAGCACTAGCGGGGGATACGAGCAGTACTTC. It is translated as CASSTSGGYEQYF.

V usage is TRBV7-9 and J usage is TRBJ2-5; 10 bases match TRBD2. CDR3 length: 17 amino acids. Germline assignment: CDR1 SEHNR and CDR2 FQNEAQ (reference sequence). J gave up 1 base and V 1 base, and 6 bases lay outside the gene matches. CDR3 sequence (DNA): TGTGCCAGCAGCTTAGTATTAGCGGGGGGACCCCAAGAGACCCAGTACTTC. This codes for CASSLVLAGGPQETQYF.

This chain links TRBV9 with TRBJ1-6, with TRBD1 as a possible D gene (5 bases). Germline V gene data show CDR1 as SGDLS and CDR2 as YYNGEE. With 4 bases removed from V and 8 bases from J, the gap between germline ends came to 10 bases. This CDR3 is built from 13 residues. The CDR3 nucleotides are TGTGCCAGCAGCTTTGGGGGGGATTCACCCCTCCACTTT. Its protein is CASSFGGDSPLHF.

This clone was counted between two and nine times. The V and J genes are TRBV2 and TRBJ2-6; 10 bases line up with TRBD1. The J segment lost 3 bases and the V segment lost 8 bases, leaving 10 bases of the junction unmatched. This CDR3 is 17 amino acids long. Germline loops: CDR1 SNHLY, CDR2 FYNNEI. The CDR3 region is CASRDRGTRVGANVLTF. The CDR3, as DNA: TGTGCCAGCCGGGACAGGGGAACGCGGGTTGGGGCCAACGTCCTGACTTTC.

The chain recombines TRBV30 with TRBJ2-7; 8 nucleotides line up with TRBD2. The CDR3 loop spans 16 amino acids. CDR1 GTSNPN and CDR2 SVGIG come from the germline V gene (reference sequence). Germline trimming cut 8 bases from V and 6 bases from J; bases unmatched to any gene: 21. DNA of the CDR3: TGTGCCCTAACCGGAGCTTTAACAAGCGGGAGTACCGAGCAGTACTTC. This encodes CALTGALTSGSTEQYF.

The chain links TRBV28 to TRBJ2-5; D may be TRBD1 (5 bases). The CDR3 length is 17 residues. Germline-derived CDR1 and CDR2 are MDHEN and SYDVKM. V was clipped by 3 bases and J by 1 base, with 18 bases between them. CDR3 sequence reads: CASSFIMGPRIQETQYF. CDR3 DNA: TGTGCCAGCAGTTTTATAATGGGGCCCCGTATCCAAGAGACCCAGTACTTC.

The gene calls are TRBV9 and TRBJ2-7; D might be TRBD1 (6 bases). The CDR3 has 14 amino acids. Trimming stripped 0 bases from V and 3 bases from J, with 10 bases between. Per the germline V gene, CDR1 is SGDLS and CDR2 is YYNGEE. In DNA, the CDR3 is TGTGCCAGCAGCGTAGGTGGACAGAGCTACGAGCAGTACTTC. It translates to CASSVGGQSYEQYF.

The chain links TRBV5-6 to TRBJ2-2; D is unresolved. V dropped 2 bases and J dropped 1 base, with 6 bases sitting between them. CDR1 is SGHDT and CDR2 is YYEEEE in the germline V gene. The CDR3 consists of 14 residues. CDR3 loop: CASSFAGNTGELFF. DNA of the CDR3: TGTGCCAGCAGCTTCGCAGGGAACACCGGGGAGCTGTTTTTT.

The chain employs TRBV6-5 and TRBJ1-2; 10 bases fit TRBD1. Germline CDR1 MNHEY, CDR2 SVGAGI. The J segment lost 4 bases and the V segment lost 5 bases, leaving 1 base of the junction unmatched. The CDR3 contains 13 residues. The CDR3 region has the DNA TGTGCCAGCAGTCGGACAGGGGGCTATGGCTACACCTTC. This gives the protein CASSRTGGYGYTF.

The V gene is TRBV6-2 or TRBV6-3, the J gene TRBJ2-7; D possibly corresponds to TRBD2 (5 bases). V was trimmed by 2 bases and J by 4 bases, leaving 9 bases between them. This CDR3 has 13 amino acids. Germline V gene data show CDR1 as MNHEY and CDR2 as SVGEGT. The CDR3 reads CASSYAGRYEQYF. Here the CDR3 DNA reads TGTGCCAGCAGTTACGCGGGCCGGTACGAGCAGTACTTC.

V and J are TRBV2 and TRBJ1-3; D gene unclear. V lost 6 bases to trimming and J lost 2 bases, with 14 bases between them. CDR1 and CDR2 (germline): SNHLY, FYNNEI. CDR3 length equals 15 residues. CDR3 region: CASSVGGGPGNTIYF. CDR3 DNA: TGTGCCAGCAGCGTTGGCGGAGGGCCTGGAAACACCATATATTTT.

A word on this clone: The same CDR3 is also encoded by other DNA sequences in this sample. The CDR3 sequence is CASSALRGTGELFF. The CDR3, as DNA: TGTGCCAGTAGTGCTCTACGGGGCACCGGGGAGCTGTTTTTT. This chain connects TRBV19 to TRBJ2-2; D might be TRBD2 (5 bases). Trimming removed 5 bases at V and 4 bases at J, with 11 bases between. This CDR3 spans 14 amino acids. Germline assignment: CDR1 LNHDA and CDR2 SQIVND (reference sequence).

The rearrangement uses TRBV10-3 and TRBJ2-2, with 12 bases matching TRBD2. Germline V gene sequence: CDR1 ENHRY, CDR2 SYGVKD. Germline trimming cut 6 bases from V and 7 bases from J; bases unmatched to any gene: 6. The CDR3 is made up of 15 amino acids. Here the CDR3 reads CAIRRLAGAGGELFF. The DNA of the CDR3 is TGTGCCATCAGACGACTAGCGGGAGCGGGCGGGGAGCTGTTTTTT.

The CDR3 loop reads CASSPGQVNQPQHF. CDR3 coding DNA: TGTGCCAGCAGTCCCGGACAGGTAAATCAGCCCCAGCATTTT. This chain connects TRBV6-2 or TRBV6-3 to TRBJ1-5; 7 nucleotides align to TRBD1. V was pared by 5 bases and J by 4 bases, with 5 bases of the junction left unmatched. Germline-derived CDR1 and CDR2 are MNHEY and SVGEGT. CDR3 size: 14 residues.

The chain recombines TRBV4-3 with TRBJ2-3; D call uncertain. Germline lookup yields CDR1 LGHNA and CDR2 YSLEER. The CDR3 has 15 amino acids. The V gene lost 0 bases and the J gene lost 1 base, with 8 bases spanning the gap. The CDR3 DNA is TGCGCCAGCAGCCAAGAAGGAGTCGGCACAGATACGCAGTATTTT. Amino acid sequence: CASSQEGVGTDTQYF.

The chain is built from TRBV6-1 and TRBJ2-1; 7 nucleotides line up with TRBD1. The CDR3 spans 13 residues. Germline V gene lookup returns CDR1 MNHNS and CDR2 SASEGT. V lost 6 bases, J lost 1 base, and 0 bases stayed unmatched. This CDR3 reads CASRDRSYNEQFF. The CDR3, as DNA: TGTGCCAGCAGGGACAGGTCCTACAATGAGCAGTTCTTC.

V and J are TRBV5-1 and TRBJ2-3; possibly TRBD2 for D (6 bases). Germline CDR1 reads SGHRS; CDR2 reads YFSETQ. The ends were cut back, 2 bases at V and 6 bases at J, with 10 bases in the middle. There are 13 residues in the CDR3. CDR3 sequence reads: CASSLGLADTQYF. The DNA for the CDR3 is TGCGCCAGCAGCTTAGGTCTAGCGGATACGCAGTATTTT.

The rearrangement links TRBV5-6 to TRBJ2-5; 8 bases map to TRBD2. V lost 3 bases, J lost 7 bases, and 14 bases stayed unmatched. CDR1 is SGHDT, CDR2 YYEEEE, per germline. The CDR3 spans 16 residues. The CDR3, as DNA: TGTGCCAGCAGCTGGAGTGCGGCGGGGGGAGGAGGGACCCAGTACTTC. This translates into CASSWSAAGGGGTQYF.

The CDR3 sequence: CASSSPGRGPGANVLTF. For the CDR3, the DNA is TGCGCCAGCAGCTCCCCAGGGAGGGGCCCAGGGGCCAACGTCCTGACTTTC. The chain links TRBV5-1 to TRBJ2-6; 7 bases match TRBD2. Germline-derived CDR1 and CDR2 are SGHRS and YFSETQ. This CDR3 region has 17 residues. Germline trimming cut 3 bases from V and 4 bases from J; bases unmatched to any gene: 10.

The rearrangement uses TRBV18 and TRBJ2-5; D might be TRBD1 (6 bases). The germline V gene has CDR1 KGHSH and CDR2 LQKENI. This CDR3 is 14 amino acids long. V was cut by 3 bases and J by 2 bases, with 10 bases left in between. The CDR3: CASSPAGVQETQYF. CDR3 DNA sequence: TGTGCCAGCTCACCGGCAGGGGTACAAGAGACCCAGTACTTC.

The chain recombines TRBV10-3 with TRBJ1-3; TRBD1 matches 7 bases. V lost 2 bases and J lost 1; bases outside the gene matches: 11. CDR3 length equals 18 residues. In germline, CDR1 is ENHRY, CDR2 SYGVKD. The CDR3 DNA is TGTGCCATCAGTGAGCCTACGGGACAGACAATATCTGGAAACACCATATATTTT. It encodes CAISEPTGQTISGNTIYF.

The rearrangement uses TRBV6-6 and TRBJ1-4; possibly TRBD1 for D (6 bases). CDR3 size: 14 residues. Germline assignment: CDR1 MNHNY and CDR2 SVGAGI (reference sequence). V lost 7 bases and J lost 6, with 15 bases in between. The CDR3 sequence is CASTKRGADEKLFF. CDR3 DNA sequence: TGTGCCAGCACCAAGCGGGGGGCTGATGAAAAACTGTTTTTT.

The V gene is TRBV2, the J gene TRBJ1-1; possible D gene TRBD1, 6 bases. CDR3 length: 13 amino acids. Trimming left V 10 bases short and J 4 bases short, with 16 bases between. CDR1 and CDR2 (germline): SNHLY, FYNNEI. CDR3 sequence: CATNRDESTEAFF. CDR3 coding DNA: TGTGCCACAAACAGGGATGAGAGCACTGAAGCTTTCTTT.

V is TRBV5-1 and J is TRBJ1-6; TRBD1 matches 8 bases. The V segment lost 4 bases and the J segment 6 bases; nucleotides outside the gene matches: 6. CDR1 and CDR2 from the germline V gene are SGHRS and YFSETQ. The CDR3 length is 15 residues. CDR3 in DNA: TGCGCCAGCAGCCAAGGACAGGGAAGTAATTCACCCCTCCACTTT. Protein: CASSQGQGSNSPLHF.